This T cell receptor beta chain emerged from a study of identical twins. General study points: For cord blood, abundant beta clonotypes had fewer insertions, unlike memory repertoires, which showed none. Because invariant MAIT and iNKT cells could be present, zero-insertion analyses could be partly confounded. The study reached conclusions through statistical analysis that was cross-sectional, not following the same donors.

Template switching added a universal primer binding site, and final cDNA carried unique molecular identifiers. Each CDR3 protein is one row after TCRdb ran MiXCR on the 5' RACE reads. The sample lists fewer than 500,000 distinct CDR3 sequences, around 15% occurring once. This clonotype was seen only a few times. Its antigen is unidentified. Looked up from germline, CDR1 is SEHNR and CDR2 is FQNEAQ (reference sequence). This CDR3 is built from 16 residues. J gave up 5 bases and V 5 bases, and 12 bases lay outside the gene matches. These same records also appear under a second study, on yellow fever vaccine responses in identical twins.

This TCR was sampled from a woman under 30 in good health. The sequencing sample was made of CD4+ T cells sorted from blood. The V call is TRBV7-9, the J call TRBJ2-3; 8 bases line up with TRBD1. The CDR3 sequence is CASSQITGGSIDTQYF. CDR3 DNA: TGTGCCAGCAGCCAAATTACAGGGGGTAGTATAGATACGCAGTATTTT.